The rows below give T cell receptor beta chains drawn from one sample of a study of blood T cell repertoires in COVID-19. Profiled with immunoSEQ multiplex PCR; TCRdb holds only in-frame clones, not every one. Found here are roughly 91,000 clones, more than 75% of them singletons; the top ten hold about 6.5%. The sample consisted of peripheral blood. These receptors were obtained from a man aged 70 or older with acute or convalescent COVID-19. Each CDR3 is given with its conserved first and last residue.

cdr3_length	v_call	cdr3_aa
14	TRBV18	CASSPGLAGYEQYF
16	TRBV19	CASKANQRGLDNEQFF
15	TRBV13	CASSIGQGINYGYTF
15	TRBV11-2	CASSFGQPINEKLFF
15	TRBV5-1	CASSDAGGLADTQYF
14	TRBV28	CASSLVGLQETQYF
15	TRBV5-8	CASSLGNREGETQYF
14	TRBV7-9	CVSSTQTGVAEAFF
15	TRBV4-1	CASSQWTGDPTEQFF
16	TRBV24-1	CATSVRRGRNTDTQYF
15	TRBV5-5	CASSLSYGVNEKLFF
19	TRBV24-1	CATSDRYRGRGYSTDTQYF
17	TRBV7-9	CASRLGMRDRAPETQYF
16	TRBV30	CAWSTLPAAGGTEAFF
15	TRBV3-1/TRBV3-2	CASSPPERGNNEQFF
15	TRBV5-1	CASSTSGDSYNEQFF
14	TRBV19	CASGLGQANQPQHF
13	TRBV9	CASSVQMNTEAFF
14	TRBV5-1	CASSSRDTNTEAFF
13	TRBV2	CASRGTGNSPLHF
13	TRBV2	CASSIQGGNEQFF
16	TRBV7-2	CASSRFPRGRDTEAFF
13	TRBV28	CASGTQGGLEQYF
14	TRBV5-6	CASSLPGIRTEAFF
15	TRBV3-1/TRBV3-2	CASSQGGTGLNEQFF
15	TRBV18	CASSPQGLASNEQFF
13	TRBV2	CASNSGGNQPQHF
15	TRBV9	CASSVRGSGANVLTF
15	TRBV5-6	CASSLRQGNNQPQHF
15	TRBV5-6	CASSGGAELNYGYTF
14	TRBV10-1	CASSGRGGTDTQYF
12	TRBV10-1	CASSESIGGQYF
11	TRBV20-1	CVGATNEKLFF
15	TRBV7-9	CASSLGDRGRETQYF
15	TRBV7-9	CASSYGAGGNYGYTF
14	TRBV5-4	CASSLGQGLDTQYF
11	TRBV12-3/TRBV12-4	CASSLGGTQYF
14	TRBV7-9	CASGRLAGPNEQFF
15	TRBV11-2	CASSPQTSYYNEQFF
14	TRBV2	CASSVVQDSSEQYF
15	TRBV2	CASSAGQGSGNTIYF
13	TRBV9	CASGPGVNTEAFF
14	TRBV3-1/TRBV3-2	CASSRGGAGTEAFF
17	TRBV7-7	CASTRAGGGDSTGELFF
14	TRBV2	CASREGWGPTEAFF
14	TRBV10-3	CAISKGQGAETQYF
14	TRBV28	CASSNRGQNYGYTF
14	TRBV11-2	CASSLVGDGNTIYF
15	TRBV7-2	CASSLAWQAADTQYF
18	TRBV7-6	CASSSGTSGIGNTGELFF
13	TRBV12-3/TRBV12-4	CASSLGPNQPQHF
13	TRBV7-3	CASSSYTGTEAFF
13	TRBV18	CASSPGQGETQYF